Below are 20 T cell receptor beta chains sequenced from a single sample in a study of naive and memory T cell subsets. No antigen is known for these receptors. Two oligonucleotides, mixed equimolar, formed the beta constant-region primer covering TRBC1 and TRBC2. The ligated cDNA underwent four PCR rounds using SP2 and nested alpha and beta constant-region primers. TCRdb recomputed calls from the UMI-ligation and nested PCR reads with MiXCR, one row per CDR3 protein. The sample has roughly 100,000 distinct CDR3 sequences; about 14% are singletons. Study results and limitations: A few larger clonotypes appeared in naive repertoires, especially CD8, possibly memory cells re-expressing CD45RA.

Sample: naive CD8+ T cells from blood. The source of these receptors is a human donor in good health.

This chain links TRBV2 with TRBJ2-1; TRBD2 might be the D (6 bases). Germline V gene data show CDR1 as SNHLY and CDR2 as FYNNEI. The CDR3 totals 14 residues. With 4 bases removed from V and 6 bases from J, the gap between germline ends came to 13 bases. The CDR3 DNA follows: TGTGCCAGCAGTGTGGAGGGTTCGAGCAATGAGCAGTTCTTC. This sequence encodes CASSVEGSSNEQFF.

The V and J genes are TRBV10-3 and TRBJ2-3; D unclear. Trimming removed 8 bases from V and 2 bases from J, with 8 bases in between. CDR3 size: 12 residues. Germline V gene data show CDR1 as ENHRY and CDR2 as SYGVKD. The CDR3 loop is CAISQDTDTQYF. CDR3 sequence (DNA): TGTGCCATCTCCCAGGACACAGATACGCAGTATTTT.

CDR3 sequence (DNA): TGTGCCAGCAGCTTAGGACTAGCGGGTAATGAGCAGTTCTTC. The encoded protein is CASSLGLAGNEQFF. This chain links TRBV7-9 with TRBJ2-1; 10 bases fit TRBD2. The J segment lost 7 bases and the V segment lost 1 base, leaving 1 base of the junction unmatched. Germline V gene sequence: CDR1 SEHNR, CDR2 FQNEAQ (reference sequence). The CDR3 has 14 residues.

V usage is TRBV12-3 or TRBV12-4 and J usage is TRBJ2-4, with TRBD1 identical over 7 bases. The CDR3 contains 16 residues. The junction had 7 bases not matched to a gene; V was cut back by 5 bases and J by 0 bases. This CDR3 reads CASSGTVKLAKNIQYF. CDR3 bases: TGTGCCAGCAGTGGGACAGTCAAACTAGCCAAAAACATTCAGTACTTC.

The rearrangement links TRBV27 to TRBJ2-1, with 9 bases aligning to TRBD2. V lost 5 bases to trimming and J lost 3 bases; unmatched junction nucleotides: 14. The length of the CDR3 is 18 residues. Germline assignment: CDR1 MNHEY and CDR2 SMNVEV (reference sequence). CDR3 region: CASSPLAGVTAVYNEQFF. In DNA, the CDR3 is TGTGCCAGCAGTCCGTTAGCGGGAGTCACCGCCGTCTACAATGAGCAGTTCTTC.

This clonotype was recorded many times. The J gene is TRBJ2-3, the V gene TRBV29-1; 12 nucleotides align to TRBD2. The CDR3 length is 14 residues. V lost 5 bases to trimming and J lost 6 bases; unmatched junction nucleotides: 6. Germline V CDR1 and CDR2: SQVTM, ANQGSEA. CDR3 in amino acids: CSVQTSGSSDTQYF. DNA of the CDR3: TGCAGCGTTCAGACTAGCGGGAGTAGTGATACGCAGTATTTT.

The chain combines TRBV7-6 with TRBJ1-5; D remains ambiguous. Deletions cut 4 bases from V and 0 bases from J, with 13 bases between. Germline lookup yields CDR1 SGHVS and CDR2 FNYEAQ. CDR3 length equals 16 residues. The CDR3 reads CASSSKLGHSNQPQHF. DNA of the CDR3: TGTGCCAGCAGCTCAAAGTTGGGTCATAGCAATCAGCCCCAGCATTTT.

Only a few counts were recorded for this clonotype. In DNA form, the CDR3 reads TGCGCCAGCAGCCAAGATTTTACGGGAGAGACCCAGTACTTC. Amino acids: CASSQDFTGETQYF. J is TRBJ2-5 and V is TRBV4-3; the D is unclear. V lost 0 bases and J 4 bases, leaving 9 bases between the germline ends. The V gene's germline CDR1 is LGHNA and CDR2 YSLEER. The CDR3 has 14 residues.

This clonotype was detected a few times. The chain links TRBV27 to TRBJ1-6; no clear D. The germline gives CDR1 MNHEY, CDR2 SMNVEV (reference sequence). V was shortened by 6 bases and J by 5 bases, with 5 bases between the two germline ends. This CDR3 comprises 12 residues. CDR3 protein: CASSRDNSPLHF. The CDR3 nucleotides are TGTGCCAGCAGCCGGGATAATTCACCCCTCCACTTT.

The chain links TRBV12-3 or TRBV12-4 to TRBJ2-7; D is ambiguous. Trimming stripped 6 bases from V and 0 bases from J, with 9 bases between. The CDR3 has 13 residues. CDR3 in DNA: TGTGCCAGCAGCTCGGACCTCTCCTACGAGCAGTACTTC. It translates to CASSSDLSYEQYF.

The V call is TRBV12-3 or TRBV12-4, the J call TRBJ2-1, with 13 bases fitting TRBD2. This CDR3 comprises 12 residues. J gave up 16 bases and V 6 bases, and 6 bases lay outside the gene matches. In DNA, the CDR3 is TGTGCCAGCAGATTGACTAGCGGGAGGATTTTCTTC. Translating it yields CASRLTSGRIFF.

This clonotype was seen ten or more times. The J gene is TRBJ2-3, the V gene TRBV29-1; D may correspond to TRBD1 or TRBD2 (5 bases each). V lost 1 base and J lost 1, with 18 bases in between. From germline, CDR1 is SQVTM and CDR2 ANQGSEA. The CDR3 consists of 17 residues. The chain's CDR3 is CSVEGWTYRDRTDTQYF. CDR3 nucleotides: TGCAGCGTTGAAGGTTGGACATATAGGGACCGCACAGATACGCAGTATTTT.

In its sample, this clonotype was seen a few times. The chain joins TRBV29-1 to TRBJ2-1; 15 bases fit TRBD2. Germline V CDR1 and CDR2: SQVTM, ANQGSEA. The CDR3 is 16 residues long. Losses at the gene ends were 7 bases for V and 0 bases for J; bases not matched to a gene: 4. In DNA, the CDR3 is TGCAGCGCCTCGGGACTAGCGGGAGGCTCCTACAATGAGCAGTTCTTC. It translates to CSASGLAGGSYNEQFF.

At least ten counts were recorded for this clonotype. The genes are TRBV7-9 and TRBJ1-2; D gene uncertain. CDR1 and CDR2 (germline): SEHNR, FQNEAQ (reference sequence). V shed 1 base and J shed 4 bases, with 7 bases lying between them. CDR3 length: 13 amino acids. The DNA for the CDR3 is TGTGCCAGCAGCTTAGGAAACGGCTATGGCTACACCTTC. Its translation is CASSLGNGYGYTF.

The chain couples TRBV28 to TRBJ1-5, with D tentatively TRBD1 (6 bases). CDR3 length: 15 residues. The germline CDR1 and CDR2 sequences are MDHEN and SYDVKM. V dropped 3 bases and J dropped 4 bases, with 13 bases sitting between them. The CDR3, as DNA: TGTGCCAGCAGTTTTTTAAGGGGGACGAATCAGCCCCAGCATTTT. This sequence encodes CASSFLRGTNQPQHF. The entire variable domain, with the rest obtained from reference TRBV28 and TRBJ1-5, is as follows: DVKVTQSSRYLVKRTGEKVFLECVQDMDHENMFWYRQDPGLGLRLIYFSYDVKMKEKGDIPEGYSVSREKKERFSLILESASTNQTSMYLCASSFLRGTNQPQHFGDGTRLSIL.

The J gene is TRBJ1-1, the V gene TRBV5-1, with TRBD1 as a possible D gene (5 bases). The CDR3 covers 14 residues. CDR1 is SGHRS and CDR2 is YFSETQ in the germline V gene. Trimming took off 5 bases at V and 1 base at J, with 12 bases between the two ends. The chain's CDR3 is CASSPDDRNTEAFF. The DNA of the CDR3 is TGCGCCAGCAGTCCTGATGACAGGAACACTGAAGCTTTCTTT.

V is TRBV7-2 and J is TRBJ2-1; a possible D gene is TRBD2 (6 bases). V was trimmed by 5 bases and J by 1 base, leaving 15 bases between them. CDR3 size: 16 residues. From germline, CDR1 is SGHTA and CDR2 FQGNSA. This CDR3 reads CASSPRTGESYNEQFF. CDR3 sequence (DNA): TGTGCCAGCAGCCCCCGGACGGGAGAATCCTACAATGAGCAGTTCTTC.

This clonotype was counted ten times or more. One end of the junction does not line up with germline, which may come from a read error. The rearrangement uses TRBV6-5 and TRBJ2-1, with TRBD1 identical over 7 bases. CDR1 MNHEY and CDR2 SVGAGI come from the germline V gene. The CDR3 runs 15 residues. CDR3 protein: CASSYKTGSFNEQFF. CDR3 DNA: TGTGCCAGCAGTTATAAGACAGGGTCCTTCAATGAGCAGTTCTTC.

This clonotype has a count of ten or more. The chain combines TRBV27 with TRBJ1-4, with 8 positions matching TRBD1. V lost 6 bases and J lost 7; bases outside the gene matches: 7. This CDR3 is 14 amino acids long. Germline V CDR1 and CDR2: MNHEY, SMNVEV (reference sequence). This CDR3 reads CASRKTGDFEKLFF. The DNA for the CDR3 is TGTGCCAGCAGGAAGACAGGGGATTTTGAAAAACTGTTTTTT.

The V gene is TRBV7-9, the J gene TRBJ2-1, with a weak D call TRBD2 (6 bases). CDR1 is SEHNR, CDR2 FQNEAQ, per germline (reference sequence). The CDR3 totals 13 residues. V was trimmed by 4 bases and J by 6 bases, leaving 10 bases between them. In nucleotides, the CDR3 is TGTGCCAGCAGCTCGGGAGACTCCAATGAGCAGTTCTTC. Its translation: CASSSGDSNEQFF.